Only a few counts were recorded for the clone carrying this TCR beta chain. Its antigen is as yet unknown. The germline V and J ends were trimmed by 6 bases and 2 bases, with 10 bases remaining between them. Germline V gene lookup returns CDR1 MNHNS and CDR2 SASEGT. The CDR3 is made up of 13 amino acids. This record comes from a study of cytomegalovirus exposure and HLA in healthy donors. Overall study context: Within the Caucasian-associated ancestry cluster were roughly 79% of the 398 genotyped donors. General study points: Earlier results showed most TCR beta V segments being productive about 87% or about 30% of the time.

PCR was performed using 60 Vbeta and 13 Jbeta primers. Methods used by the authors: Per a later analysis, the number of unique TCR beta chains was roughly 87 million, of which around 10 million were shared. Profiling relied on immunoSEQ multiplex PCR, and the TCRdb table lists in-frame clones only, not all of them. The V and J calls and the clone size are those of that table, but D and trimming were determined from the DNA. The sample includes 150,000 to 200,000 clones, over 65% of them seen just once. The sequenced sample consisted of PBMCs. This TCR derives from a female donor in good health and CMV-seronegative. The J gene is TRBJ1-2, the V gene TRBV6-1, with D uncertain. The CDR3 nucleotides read TGTGCCAGCAGGCTCCGGGAGAACTATGGCTACACCTTC. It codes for CASRLRENYGYTF.